The clone carrying this TCR beta chain occurred many times. What it recognizes is unknown. Time point specified: sample taken at primary tumor resection. The V gene end was trimmed by 2 bases and the J gene end by 4 bases; junction bases not matched to a gene: 6. The CDR3 loop spans 15 amino acids. The V gene's germline CDR1 is KGHSH and CDR2 LQKENI. This record belongs to a study of spatial heterogeneity in lung cancer. Points from the study as a whole: It was found that expanded intratumoral alpha and beta TCR counts tracked tumor mutation counts.

TCRdb called the 5' RACE reads again in MiXCR, with one record for every CDR3 protein. The table records more than 9,000 distinct CDR3 sequences, roughly 8.4% of them present only once. The material sequenced was lung tumor tissue, taken at surgery. V usage is TRBV18 and J usage is TRBJ1-2; 8 bases match TRBD1. The sequence was obtained from a male donor with early-stage non-small cell lung cancer. CDR3 DNA sequence: TGTGCCAGCTCACCATCAACAGGGGGTGGCTATGGCTACACCTTC. This codes for CASSPSTGGGYGYTF.